Below, 2 T cell receptor beta chains from the same sample are listed, as sequenced in a study of cytomegalovirus exposure and HLA in healthy donors. 13 Jbeta primers and 60 Vbeta primers were used for the PCR. Here immunoSEQ multiplex PCR was the method, and the copy in TCRdb shows in-frame clones only, minus some. The sample lists about 130,000 clones; approximately 83% were seen once. Sequenced sample: PBMCs. These TCRs come from a middle-aged woman in good health and CMV-seropositive.

This rearrangement joins TRBV28 to TRBJ2-1; D might be TRBD2 (7 bases). From germline, CDR1 is MDHEN and CDR2 SYDVKM. The CDR3 has 15 residues. V was trimmed by 6 bases and J by 3 bases, leaving 15 bases between them. The CDR3: CASRSGGVSYNEQFF. The CDR3 DNA reads TGTGCCAGCAGATCGGGGGGCGTAAGCTACAATGAGCAGTTCTTC.

This clone was seen a single time. The chain carries TRBV30 and TRBJ2-6, with a weak D call TRBD2 (6 bases). The CDR3 extends over 16 amino acids. V lost 0 bases and J lost 2, with 11 bases in between. CDR1 is GTSNPN, CDR2 SVGIG, per germline (reference sequence). In DNA, the CDR3 is TGTGCCTGGAGTGTATACGGGGGTGCTGGGGCCAACGTCCTGACTTTC. Its translation is CAWSVYGGAGANVLTF.